This record looks at one T cell receptor (beta chain) sequence and its context. The antigen is not known. The data are from a study of cytomegalovirus exposure and HLA in healthy donors. Study in general: An early data release held 80 million or so unique TCRs from HLA-typed donors. Caucasian-associated ancestry cluster membership applied to 75% to 85% of several hundred genotyped donors.

The study, taken as a whole, reports: Follow-up analysis later connected one missense variant in DCLRE1C with trimming of TCR beta V- and J-genes. Productive status was seen about 90% or about 30% of the time for most TCR beta V segments in an earlier analysis.

This CDR3 is 15 amino acids long. Germline values: CDR1 SGHDN, CDR2 FVKESK. The PCR contained 60 Vbeta and 13 Jbeta primers. Produced via immunoSEQ multiplex PCR; TCRdb's table is partial and in-frame only. The table has about 100,000 clones, approximately 72% seen once; the top ten hold under 3.5%. The J gene is TRBJ2-6, the V gene TRBV14, with 7 bases fitting TRBD2. The sequence came from a female donor in good health and CMV-seropositive. The sequenced material came from PBMCs. The CDR3 region is CALGGGSSGANVLTF. The CDR3 nucleotides are TGTGCGCTGGGGGGAGGGAGCTCTGGGGCCAACGTCCTGACTTTC.